This T cell receptor (beta chain) was profiled in a study of T cell clones after liver transplantation. Study context: TCRbeta sequencing after a pre-transplant mixed lymphocyte reaction identified graft-donor-reactive clones, later tracked in post-transplant blood. Until 12-24 months post-transplant, subjects got standard immunosuppression and no induction.

Produced via immunoSEQ multiplex PCR; TCRdb's table is partial and in-frame only. The sample lists more than 65,000 clones, approximately 80% occurring once. Germline CDR1 reads SEHNR; CDR2 reads FQNEAQ (reference sequence). The CDR3 sequence is 14 residues long. V lost 1 base to trimming and J lost 5 bases, with 11 bases between them. The chain joins TRBV7-9 to TRBJ2-5; either TRBD1 or TRBD2 may fit D (6 bases each). The source of this sequence is a human patient who received a liver transplant. Some T cells here may be from the graft donor. Specimen: CD4+ T cells from blood, collected 12 months after liver transplant. The CDR3 here is CASSLVGGRETQYF. The CDR3 DNA reads as TGTGCCAGCAGCTTAGTGGGGGGCAGGGAGACCCAGTACTTC.